Shown below are 11 T cell receptor beta chains from a single sample sequenced in a study of cytomegalovirus exposure and HLA in healthy donors. PCR used 60 Vbeta primers and 13 Jbeta primers. Data came from immunoSEQ multiplex PCR; TCRdb stores just in-frame clones and leaves some out. The table lists over 150,000 clones, over 70% of them singletons. Sequenced: PBMCs. The receptor source for this set is a man aged 30-40 years in good health and CMV-seropositive.

V and J are TRBV27 and TRBJ2-1; D may be TRBD2 (6 bases). The V and J ends lost 2 bases and 0 bases respectively, with 11 bases between them. Per germline, CDR1 MNHEY and CDR2 SMNVEV (reference sequence). The CDR3 extends over 16 amino acids. The CDR3 DNA sequence: TGTGCCAGCAGTTTAATGGTGGGAGGCTCCTACAATGAGCAGTTCTTC. It yields the protein CASSLMVGGSYNEQFF.

This chain links TRBV29-1 with TRBJ2-1, with TRBD2 matching 12 bases. Germline V CDR1 and CDR2: SQVTM, ANQGSEA. V shed 7 bases, J shed 4 bases, and the junction held 8 bases outside the gene matches. This CDR3 spans 15 amino acids. CDR3 DNA sequence: TGCAGCGCTCAGGGACTAGCGGGCCTATACAATGAGCAGTTCTTC. This translates into CSAQGLAGLYNEQFF.

This clone was detected a few times. The CDR3 loop reads CASSSRSGGQPQHF. The CDR3 region has the DNA TGTGCCAGTAGTAGCCGGTCAGGGGGTCAGCCCCAGCATTTT. This chain connects TRBV19 to TRBJ1-5; 7 bases match TRBD1. V trimming: 4 bases; J trimming: 6 bases; junction bases outside the gene matches: 6. The CDR3 covers 14 residues. In germline, CDR1 is LNHDA, CDR2 SQIVND (reference sequence).

This clone has more than one count but fewer than ten. The chain links TRBV6-4 to TRBJ2-3; a weak D match, TRBD1 (5 bases). V was clipped by 4 bases and J by 5 bases, with 10 bases between them. The CDR3 consists of 13 residues. Germline V gene sequence: CDR1 MRHNA, CDR2 SNTAGT. CDR3 protein: CASSARQKDTQYF. In nucleotides, the CDR3 is TGTGCCAGCAGTGCCAGACAGAAAGATACGCAGTATTTT.

The V call is TRBV30, the J call TRBJ2-7; weak D call: TRBD2 (6 bases). The CDR3 is 15 residues long. The V end lost 0 bases, the J end lost 8 bases, and 20 bases lay between the germline ends. Germline V gene data show CDR1 as GTSNPN and CDR2 as SVGIG (reference sequence). The CDR3 protein is CAWSVEARLASQQYF. As DNA, the CDR3 is TGTGCCTGGAGTGTAGAGGCGCGGCTAGCGAGTCAGCAGTACTTC.

About this clone: Other DNA variants within this sample encode the same CDR3. V is TRBV19 and J is TRBJ2-7; 9 bases map to TRBD2. With 3 bases clipped from V and 3 bases from J, the junction kept 3 bases outside the gene matches. In germline, CDR1 is LNHDA, CDR2 SQIVND (reference sequence). The CDR3 spans 14 residues. CDR3 protein: CASSIKTSGYEQYF. For the CDR3, the DNA is TGTGCCAGTAGTATCAAGACTAGCGGCTACGAGCAGTACTTC.

The V gene is TRBV7-6, the J gene TRBJ2-5, with 8 bases matching TRBD2. The CDR3 is 14 amino acids. Trimming took 8 bases from V and 5 from J; bases not matched to a gene: 10. Germline CDR1 SGHVS, CDR2 FNYEAQ. The CDR3 here is CASGGERELETQYF. The CDR3 nucleotides are TGTGCCAGCGGAGGGGAGCGGGAGCTCGAGACCCAGTACTTC.

The sample holds one count of this clone. The chain joins TRBV4-2 to TRBJ2-1; possible D gene TRBD2, 6 bases. V lost 1 base and J lost 1, with 14 bases in between. CDR1 is LGHNA and CDR2 is YNFKEQ in the germline V gene. The CDR3 totals 17 residues. The CDR3 spells CASSQVAAGISYNEQFF. DNA of the CDR3: TGTGCCAGCAGCCAAGTCGCGGCGGGAATTTCCTACAATGAGCAGTTCTTC.

This clone occurred a few times. The chain employs TRBV21-1 and TRBJ1-5; the table gives TRBD1 as D, unverified against the DNA. TRBV21-1 represents a pseudogene. The CDR3 is made up of 17 amino acids. CDR3 sequence (DNA): TGTGCCAGCAGCGCCCAGACAGGTGATGCAGGCAATCAGCCCCAGCATTTT. Its protein product is CASSAQTGDAGNQPQHF.

This chain connects TRBV7-9 to TRBJ1-2; D is ambiguous. CDR1 SEHNR and CDR2 FQNEAQ come from the germline V gene (reference sequence). This CDR3 spans 12 amino acids. Trimming stripped 1 base from V and 2 bases from J, with 2 bases between. CDR3 coding DNA: TGTGCCAGCAGCTTAGTAAACTATGGCTACACCTTC. Amino acids: CASSLVNYGYTF.

The chain has TRBV6-6 and TRBJ2-7; TRBD1 matches at 7 bases. The V and J ends lost 4 bases and 4 bases, in that order; junction bases with no gene match: 7. CDR3 length equals 14 residues. The germline gives CDR1 MNHNY, CDR2 SVGAGI (reference sequence). This CDR3 reads CASSFPTGEYEQYF. The CDR3, as DNA: TGTGCCAGCAGTTTCCCCACAGGGGAATACGAGCAGTACTTC.